Listed below are T cell receptor beta chains from one sample, sequenced in a study of cytomegalovirus exposure and HLA in healthy donors. Assay used: immunoSEQ multiplex PCR; TCRdb lists only in-frame clones, some missing. Counted here are 150,000 to 200,000 clones, about 84% occurring once; the ten biggest clones make up 4.8%. Specimen: PBMCs. The receptors derive from a man aged 18 to 29 in good health and CMV-seronegative. The CDR3 runs from the conserved cysteine through the conserved F or W. Some rows have no size entry. The others give once, few or many, or a class for an expanded clone.

clone size,V gene,CDR3 protein
.,TRBV28,CASSLSAETETQYF
.,TRBV28,CASSPTLLTGSLEQYF
few,TRBV29-1,CSVRTGYTDTQYF
.,TRBV7-9,CASSLVGGGTDTQYF
.,TRBV5-5,CASSPGHLIGTGELFF
.,TRBV6-1,CATGVAYEQYF
.,TRBV7-9,CASSPRGSEQFF
.,TRBV25-1,CASTGLYEQYF
few,TRBV19,CASSPGQGPSGANVLTF
few,TRBV19,CASSTWGGIGEKLFF
few,TRBV25-1,CASSLAGGADTQYF
.,TRBV29-1,CSAQGRRPHF
.,TRBV10-3,CAIGWGPRENTEAFF
.,TRBV29-1,CSVENRQGFVGELFF
.,TRBV6-5,CASKTGNSNQPQHF
.,TRBV19,CASRPRETSGNTIYF
once,TRBV7-6,CASSPGTGAGNEQFF